A selection of T cell receptor beta chains follows, all from one sample in a study of blood T cell repertoires in COVID-19. Some clones are missing from TCRdb's copy, which holds only in-frame ones; the method was immunoSEQ multiplex PCR. The profile shows about 260,000 clones, 75% to 90% of them singletons. Sequencing was carried out using peripheral blood. These receptors were collected from a woman aged 40-49 years who had recovered from COVID-19. CDR3s include the opening cysteine and the closing phenylalanine or tryptophan. A D gene is named only where the DNA matches it firmly. Size tells how often a clone was seen (once, few, many) or the class of an expanded clone, and some rows leave it out.

j_call d_call v_call clone_size cdr3_aa cdr3_nt
TRBJ1-4 NA TRBV3-1/TRBV3-2 NA CASSQVRGLREKLFF TGTGCCAGCAGCCAAGTCAGGGGTTTACGCGAAAAACTGTTTTTT
TRBJ2-3 TRBD2 TRBV6-5 NA CASRLLAASTDTQYF TGTGCCAGCAGGTTACTAGCGGCCAGCACAGATACGCAGTATTTT
TRBJ1-6 NA TRBV27 NA CASSLGGRDGSYNSPLHF TGTGCCAGCAGTTTAGGAGGAAGGGATGGATCCTATAATTCACCCCTCCACTTT
TRBJ2-2 TRBD1 TRBV7-9 NA CASSLADRGIGELFF TGTGCCAGCAGCTTAGCGGACAGGGGAATCGGGGAGCTGTTTTTT
TRBJ2-1 NA TRBV6-5 once CASSYGLGGAYNEQFF TGTGCCAGCAGTTACGGGTTGGGGGGAGCCTACAATGAGCAGTTCTTC
TRBJ2-1 NA TRBV19 once CASNTYNEQFF TGTGCTTCTAATACCTACAATGAGCAGTTCTTC
TRBJ1-3 NA TRBV6-5 few CASSRLQGNTIYF TGTGCCAGCAGCAGACTTCAGGGAAACACCATATATTTT
TRBJ1-2 NA TRBV19 NA CASSPFGGGGNGYTF TGTGCCAGTAGTCCCTTCGGGGGGGGCGGGAATGGCTACACCTTC
TRBJ1-2 NA TRBV30 NA CAWSTDSWRGYTF TGTGCCTGGAGTACGGACTCTTGGAGAGGCTACACCTTC
TRBJ1-6 NA TRBV6-5 NA CASSYAGRGNSPLHF TGTGCCAGCAGTTACGCTGGCAGGGGCAATTCACCCCTCCACTTT
TRBJ1-4 NA TRBV6-5 NA CASRAVGVVEKLFF TGTGCCAGCAGAGCCGTGGGCGTCGTTGAAAAACTGTTTTTT
TRBJ1-2 TRBD1 TRBV13 NA CASSGRDRPYGYTF TGTGCCAGCAGCGGACGGGACAGGCCCTATGGCTACACCTTC
TRBJ1-1 TRBD1 TRBV29-1 NA CSSSLQGAAFF TGCAGCTCGAGTCTACAGGGGGCAGCTTTCTTT
TRBJ1-2 NA TRBV7-2 NA CASTQRGGRVYGYTF TGTGCCAGCACCCAACGGGGGGGGCGCGTCTATGGCTACACCTTC
TRBJ2-1 TRBD2 TRBV2 NA CASDQLGGGKGEQFF TGTGCCAGCGACCAGTTGGGGGGAGGGAAGGGCGAGCAGTTCTTC
TRBJ2-7 TRBD1 TRBV29-1 once CSVATGAGYEQYF TGCAGCGTAGCCACAGGGGCGGGCTACGAGCAGTACTTC
TRBJ1-5 NA TRBV6-1 NA CASSAWTAAGGQPQHF TGTGCCAGCAGTGCTTGGACAGCGGCGGGGGGTCAGCCCCAGCATTTT
TRBJ2-2 NA TRBV5-4 NA CASSLASGAGELFF TGTGCCAGCAGCTTGGCGTCGGGGGCCGGGGAGCTGTTTTTT
TRBJ2-5 NA TRBV7-8 once CASSLPIRGPPQETQYF TGTGCCAGCAGCCTTCCCATCAGGGGCCCACCCCAAGAGACCCAGTACTTC
TRBJ2-1 TRBD2 TRBV7-2 NA CASSPRASGGRGEQFF TGTGCCAGCAGCCCGCGGGCTAGCGGGGGCCGGGGAGAGCAGTTCTTC
TRBJ1-5 TRBD1 TRBV5-6 NA CASSLQGAGQPQHF TGTGCCAGCAGCTTACAGGGGGCAGGACAGCCCCAGCATTTT
TRBJ1-2 NA TRBV19 NA CASSIGGGGYTF TGTGCCAGTAGTATTGGCGGGGGGGGCTACACCTTC
TRBJ1-2 NA TRBV7-9 NA CASSFPAGKRLYGYTF TGTGCCAGCAGCTTTCCGGCGGGGAAGAGGTTGTATGGCTACACCTTC
TRBJ2-2 NA TRBV10-3 once CAISVTGSGELFF TGTGCCATCAGTGTAACAGGGTCCGGGGAGCTGTTTTTT
TRBJ1-5 NA TRBV19 NA CASSSPRDRGGQPQHF TGTGCCAGTAGTTCCCCCCGGGATCGGGGAGGTCAGCCCCAGCATTTT
TRBJ1-2 NA TRBV14 once CASNQQGNYGYTF TGTGCCAGCAATCAACAGGGAAACTATGGCTACACCTTC
TRBJ2-1 TRBD1 TRBV13 NA CASSLVGQGRNNEQFF TGTGCCAGCAGCTTAGTGGGACAGGGGCGGAACAATGAGCAGTTCTTC
TRBJ2-1 NA TRBV5-6 NA CASSLEVWAGSEQFF TGTGCCAGCAGCTTGGAGGTTTGGGCGGGGAGTGAGCAGTTCTTC
TRBJ2-2 TRBD2 TRBV5-4 NA CASSSLAGGPDTGELFF TGTGCCAGCAGCTCTCTTGCGGGGGGGCCTGACACCGGGGAGCTGTTTTTT
TRBJ1-4 NA TRBV30 NA CAWRVGGGDEKLFF TGTGCCTGGAGGGTTGGCGGGGGGGATGAAAAACTGTTTTTT
TRBJ1-4 TRBD1 TRBV2 NA CASRRDRDDEKLFF TGTGCCAGCAGGCGGGACAGGGATGATGAAAAACTGTTTTTT
TRBJ1-3 TRBD1 TRBV12-5 NA CASGRGQGRGSSGNTIYF TGTGCTAGTGGCCGGGGACAGGGGAGAGGGAGTTCCGGAAACACCATATATTTT
TRBJ2-5 TRBD1 TRBV5-4 NA CASSLGQGARLETQYF TGTGCCAGCAGCTTAGGGCAGGGGGCGCGTCTAGAGACCCAGTACTTC
TRBJ1-2 NA TRBV27 NA CASSSWPPEIYGYTF TGTGCCAGCAGTTCCTGGCCTCCGGAGATCTATGGCTACACCTTC
TRBJ1-6 NA TRBV5-1 NA CASSLDMNSPLHF TGCGCCAGCAGCTTGGATATGAATTCACCCCTCCACTTT
TRBJ2-7 TRBD2 TRBV4-1 NA CASSPSGLASSYEQYF TGCGCCAGCAGCCCGTCGGGACTAGCTTCCTCCTACGAGCAGTACTTC
TRBJ2-3 TRBD2 TRBV5-6 NA CASSHRWRGGTDTQYF TGTGCCAGCAGCCACCGATGGCGGGGGGGCACAGATACGCAGTATTTT
TRBJ1-3 TRBD1 TRBV18 NA CASSPNRGGGNTIYF TGTGCCAGCTCACCAAACAGGGGAGGTGGAAACACCATATATTTT
TRBJ1-2 TRBD1 TRBV3-1/TRBV3-2 few CASSYGQGGYGYTF TGTGCCAGCAGCTACGGACAGGGTGGCTATGGCTACACCTTC
TRBJ1-3 NA TRBV30 NA CAWGELGNTIYF TGTGCCTGGGGGGAGTTGGGAAACACCATATATTTT
TRBJ1-3 NA TRBV9 NA CASSARIGSGNTIYF TGTGCCAGCAGCGCGAGGATAGGGAGCGGAAACACCATATATTTT
TRBJ2-5 NA TRBV6-5 NA CASSYSYGSQETQYF TGTGCCAGCAGTTACTCGTATGGGAGCCAAGAGACCCAGTACTTC
TRBJ1-2 NA TRBV27 NA CASSSLGIFVDGYTF TGTGCCAGCAGTTCCCTCGGGATCTTCGTTGATGGCTACACCTTC
TRBJ1-4 TRBD1 TRBV7-2 NA CASSRPGDSYNEKLFF TGTGCCAGCAGCAGGCCAGGGGACAGCTATAATGAAAAACTGTTTTTT
TRBJ1-2 NA TRBV12-3/TRBV12-4 NA CASSLIENYGYTF TGTGCCAGCAGTCTGATAGAAAACTATGGCTACACCTTC
TRBJ2-7 TRBD2 TRBV18 NA CASSPKGLAGAPSSYEQYF TGTGCCAGCTCACCCAAGGGACTAGCGGGGGCCCCGAGCTCCTACGAGCAGTACTTC
TRBJ2-2 NA TRBV2 once CASRGLNTGELFF TGTGCCAGCAGAGGACTAAACACCGGGGAGCTGTTTTTT
TRBJ1-2 NA TRBV13 NA CASSHSNVWRKNYGYTF TGTGCCAGCAGCCATAGCAACGTATGGAGAAAAAACTATGGCTACACCTTC
TRBJ1-3 NA TRBV7-9 NA CASSTPGLSGNTIYF TGTGCCAGCAGCACACCGGGACTCTCTGGAAACACCATATATTTT
TRBJ1-1 NA TRBV5-6 once CASSVTGNTEAFF TGTGCCAGCAGCGTAACAGGTAACACTGAAGCTTTCTTT
TRBJ1-5 TRBD1 TRBV5-6 NA CASSLGTGDNQPQHF TGTGCCAGCAGCTTGGGGACAGGAGACAATCAGCCCCAGCATTTT
TRBJ2-3 TRBD1 TRBV7-6 once CASSLGQGASDTQYF TGTGCCAGCAGCCTGGGACAGGGGGCTTCAGATACGCAGTATTTT
TRBJ2-1 TRBD1 TRBV5-5 NA CASSFGTGAREQFF TGTGCCAGCAGCTTCGGGACAGGGGCAAGAGAGCAGTTCTTC
TRBJ1-5 NA TRBV6-5 NA CASSPGVGNQPQHF TGTGCCAGCAGTCCAGGGGTAGGGAATCAGCCCCAGCATTTT
TRBJ2-2 TRBD1 TRBV10-3 NA CAIRTGQSGELFF TGTGCCATCCGGACAGGGCAGTCCGGGGAGCTGTTTTTT
TRBJ2-1 TRBD1 TRBV10-3 NA CAIGDLQGNHNEQFF TGTGCCATCGGAGACTTACAGGGGAACCACAATGAGCAGTTCTTC
TRBJ1-1 TRBD1 TRBV4-1 NA CASSQGADRGEAFF TGCGCCAGCAGCCAAGGTGCCGACAGGGGCGAAGCTTTCTTT